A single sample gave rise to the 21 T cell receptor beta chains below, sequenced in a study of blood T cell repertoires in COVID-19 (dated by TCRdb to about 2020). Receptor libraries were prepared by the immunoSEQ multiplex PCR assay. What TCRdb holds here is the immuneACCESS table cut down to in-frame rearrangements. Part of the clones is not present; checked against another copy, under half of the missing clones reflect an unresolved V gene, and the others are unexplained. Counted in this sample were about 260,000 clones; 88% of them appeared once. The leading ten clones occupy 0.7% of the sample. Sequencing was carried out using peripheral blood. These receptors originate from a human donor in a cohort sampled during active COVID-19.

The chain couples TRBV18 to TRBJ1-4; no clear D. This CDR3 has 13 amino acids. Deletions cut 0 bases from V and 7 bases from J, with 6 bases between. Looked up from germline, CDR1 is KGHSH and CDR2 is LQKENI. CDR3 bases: TGTGCCAGCTCACCACCCGGTGGTGAAAAACTGTTTTTT. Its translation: CASSPPGGEKLFF.

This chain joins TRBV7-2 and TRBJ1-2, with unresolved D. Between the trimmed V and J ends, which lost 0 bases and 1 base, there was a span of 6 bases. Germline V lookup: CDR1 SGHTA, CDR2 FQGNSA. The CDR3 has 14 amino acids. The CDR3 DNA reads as TGTGCCAGCAGCTTAGCGGCAGTTAACTATGGCTACACCTTC. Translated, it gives CASSLAAVNYGYTF.

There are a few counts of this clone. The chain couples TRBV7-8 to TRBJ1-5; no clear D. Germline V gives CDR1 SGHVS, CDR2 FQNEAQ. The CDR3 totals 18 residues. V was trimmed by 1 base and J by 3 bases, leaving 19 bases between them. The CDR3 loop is CASSLVSRNRGLNQPQHF. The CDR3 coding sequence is TGTGCCAGCAGCTTAGTAAGCAGAAACCGCGGGCTCAATCAGCCCCAGCATTTT. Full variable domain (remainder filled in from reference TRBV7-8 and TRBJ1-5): GAGVSQSPRYKVAKRGQDVALRCDPISGHVSLFWYQQALGQGPEFLTYFQNEAQLDKSGLPSDRFFAERPEGSVSTLKIQRTQQEDSAVYLCASSLVSRNRGLNQPQHFGDGTRLSIL.

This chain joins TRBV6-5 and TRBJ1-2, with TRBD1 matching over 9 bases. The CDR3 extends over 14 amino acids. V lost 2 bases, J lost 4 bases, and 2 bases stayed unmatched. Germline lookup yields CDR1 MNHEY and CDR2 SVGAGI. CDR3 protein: CASSYQDRGYGYTF. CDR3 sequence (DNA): TGTGCCAGCAGTTACCAGGACAGGGGCTATGGCTACACCTTC.

CDR3 protein: CASSLLDRGVGEQFF. Written as DNA, the CDR3 is TGTGCCAGCAGTTTATTGGACAGGGGCGTCGGTGAGCAGTTCTTC. The chain carries TRBV27 and TRBJ2-1; TRBD1 agrees at 9 bases. This CDR3 is 15 amino acids long. Germline V lookup: CDR1 MNHEY, CDR2 SMNVEV (reference sequence). The junction had 7 bases not matched to a gene; V was cut back by 1 base and J by 9 bases.

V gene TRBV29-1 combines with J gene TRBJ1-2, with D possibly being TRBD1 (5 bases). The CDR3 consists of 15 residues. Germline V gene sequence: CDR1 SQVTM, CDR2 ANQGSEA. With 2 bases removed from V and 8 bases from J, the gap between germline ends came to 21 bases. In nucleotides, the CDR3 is TGCAGCGTTGAAAAGGATTTTGGTATTCAGGGCGGCTACACCTTC. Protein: CSVEKDFGIQGGYTF.

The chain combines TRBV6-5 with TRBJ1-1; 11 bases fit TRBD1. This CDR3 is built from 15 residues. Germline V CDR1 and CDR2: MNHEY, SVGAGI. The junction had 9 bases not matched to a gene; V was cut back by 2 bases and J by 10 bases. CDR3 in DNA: TGTGCCAGCAGTTACGATGGACAGGGGGCTCGCGGAGCTTTCTTT. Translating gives CASSYDGQGARGAFF.

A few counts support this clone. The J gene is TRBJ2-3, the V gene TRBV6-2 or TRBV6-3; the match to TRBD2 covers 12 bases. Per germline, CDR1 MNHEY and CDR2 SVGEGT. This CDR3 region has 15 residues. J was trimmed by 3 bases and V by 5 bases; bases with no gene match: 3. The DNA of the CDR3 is TGTGCCAGCAGTGACGGACTAGCGGGGACAGATACGCAGTATTTT. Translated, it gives CASSDGLAGTDTQYF.

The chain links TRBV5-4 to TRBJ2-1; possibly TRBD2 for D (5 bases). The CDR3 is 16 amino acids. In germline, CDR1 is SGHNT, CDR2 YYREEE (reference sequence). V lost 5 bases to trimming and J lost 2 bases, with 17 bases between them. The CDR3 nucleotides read TGTGCCAGCAGAACTGTGGTTGCGGAGGCCTACAATGAGCAGTTCTTC. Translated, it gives CASRTVVAEAYNEQFF.

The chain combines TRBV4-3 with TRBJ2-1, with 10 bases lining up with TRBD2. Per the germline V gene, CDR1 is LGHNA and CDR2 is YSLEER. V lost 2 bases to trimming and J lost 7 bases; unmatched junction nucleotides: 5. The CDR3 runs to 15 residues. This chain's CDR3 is CASSQFVAGGNEQFF. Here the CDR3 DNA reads TGCGCCAGCAGCCAATTCGTAGCGGGGGGTAATGAGCAGTTCTTC.

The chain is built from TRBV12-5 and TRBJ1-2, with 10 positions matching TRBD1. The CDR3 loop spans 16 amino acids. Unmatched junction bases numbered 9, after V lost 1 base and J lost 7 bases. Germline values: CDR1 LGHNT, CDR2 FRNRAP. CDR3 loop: CASGLELGTGDVGYTF. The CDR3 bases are TGTGCTAGTGGTTTGGAGCTAGGGACAGGGGATGTTGGCTACACCTTC.

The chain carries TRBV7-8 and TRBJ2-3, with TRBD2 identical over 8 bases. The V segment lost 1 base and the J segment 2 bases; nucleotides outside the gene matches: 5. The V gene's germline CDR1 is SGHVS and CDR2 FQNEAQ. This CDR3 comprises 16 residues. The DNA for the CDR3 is TGTGCCAGCAGCTTAGTTGTAGCGGGAACCACAGATACGCAGTATTTT. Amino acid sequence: CASSLVVAGTTDTQYF.

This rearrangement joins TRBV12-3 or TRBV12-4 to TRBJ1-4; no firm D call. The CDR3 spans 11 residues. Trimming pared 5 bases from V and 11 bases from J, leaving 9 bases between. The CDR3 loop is CASSPEYKLFF. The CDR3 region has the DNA TGTGCCAGCAGTCCCGAGTATAAACTGTTTTTT.

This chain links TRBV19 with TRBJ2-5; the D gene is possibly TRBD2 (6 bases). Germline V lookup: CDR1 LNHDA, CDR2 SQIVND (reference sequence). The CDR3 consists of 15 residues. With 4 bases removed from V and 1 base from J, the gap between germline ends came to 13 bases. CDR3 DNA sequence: TGTGCCAGTAGTAGAAGTAGCGGCTTCCAAGAGACCCAGTACTTC. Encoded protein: CASSRSSGFQETQYF.

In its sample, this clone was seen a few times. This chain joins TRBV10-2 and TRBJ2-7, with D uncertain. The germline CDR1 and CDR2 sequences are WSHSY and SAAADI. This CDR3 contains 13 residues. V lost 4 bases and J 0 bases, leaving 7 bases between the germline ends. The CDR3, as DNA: TGCGCCAGCAGTGGCGTCCTCTCCTACGAGCAGTACTTC. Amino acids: CASSGVLSYEQYF.

The CDR3 DNA follows: TGTGCCAGCAGTCCTAGAGATGGAACTTACTACGAGCAGTACTTC. Its translation is CASSPRDGTYYEQYF. The rearrangement links TRBV2 to TRBJ2-7; D is unresolved. Trimming cost V 5 bases and J 3 bases, with 17 bases left between them. Per germline, CDR1 SNHLY and CDR2 FYNNEI. CDR3 length: 15 amino acids.

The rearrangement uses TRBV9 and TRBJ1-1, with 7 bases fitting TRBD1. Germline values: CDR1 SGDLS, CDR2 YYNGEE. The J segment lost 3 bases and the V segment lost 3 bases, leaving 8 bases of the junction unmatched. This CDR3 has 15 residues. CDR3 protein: CASSEEQGPYTEAFF. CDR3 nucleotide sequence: TGTGCCAGCAGCGAGGAACAGGGGCCCTACACTGAAGCTTTCTTT. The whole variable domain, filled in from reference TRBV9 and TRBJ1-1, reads DSGVTQTPKHLITATGQRVTLRCSPRSGDLSVYWYQQSLDQGLQFLIQYYNGEERAKGNILERFSAQQFPDLHSELNLSSLELGDSALYFCASSEEQGPYTEAFFGQGTRLTVV.

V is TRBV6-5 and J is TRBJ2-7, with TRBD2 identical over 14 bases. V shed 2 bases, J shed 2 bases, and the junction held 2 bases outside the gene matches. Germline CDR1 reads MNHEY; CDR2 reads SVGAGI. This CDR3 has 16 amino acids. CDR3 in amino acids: CASSYEGLAGAYEQYF. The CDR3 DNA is TGTGCCAGCAGTTACGAGGGACTAGCGGGGGCCTACGAGCAGTACTTC.

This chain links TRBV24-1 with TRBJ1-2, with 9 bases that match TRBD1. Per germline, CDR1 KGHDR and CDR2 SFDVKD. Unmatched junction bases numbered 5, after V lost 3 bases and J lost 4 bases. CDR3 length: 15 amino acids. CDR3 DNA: TGTGCCACCAGTGATCCCGGACAGGGGACCTATGGCTACACCTTC. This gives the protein CATSDPGQGTYGYTF.

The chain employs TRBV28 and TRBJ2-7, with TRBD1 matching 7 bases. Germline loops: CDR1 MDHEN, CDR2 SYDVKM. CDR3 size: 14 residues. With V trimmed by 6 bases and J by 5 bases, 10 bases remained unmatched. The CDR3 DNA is TGTGCCAGCAGGCCGTCAGGGGGTCTGGACGAGCAGTACTTC. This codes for CASRPSGGLDEQYF.

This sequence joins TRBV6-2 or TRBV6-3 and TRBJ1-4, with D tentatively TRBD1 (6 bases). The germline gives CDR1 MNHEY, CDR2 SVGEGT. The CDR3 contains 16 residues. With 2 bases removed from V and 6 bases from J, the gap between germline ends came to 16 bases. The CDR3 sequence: CASSYPQGSVDEKLFF. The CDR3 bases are TGTGCCAGCAGTTACCCACAGGGTAGCGTTGATGAAAAACTGTTTTTT.